This is a list of T cell receptor beta chains from one sample in a study of T cells after yellow fever vaccination. From the 5' RACE reads, TCRdb called clonotypes with MiXCR, one entry per CDR3 protein. The sample consists of a few hundred thousand distinct CDR3 sequences, over 4% of them appearing once. The source material was PBMCs, sampled 5 days after the yellow fever booster vaccination. Source of these receptors: a man in his late teens or twenties who received the YFV17D yellow fever vaccine. CDR3s include the opening cysteine and the closing phenylalanine or tryptophan. The D gene is left open where the match is weak. A row's size may be missing; if present it is once, few, many or a size class.

CDR3 length | J gene | clone size | V gene | D gene | CDR3 protein | CDR3 DNA
13 | TRBJ2-7 | NA | TRBV11-2 | TRBD1 | CASAGTGAYEQYF | TGTGCCAGCGCCGGGACAGGGGCCTACGAGCAGTACTTC
14 | TRBJ2-7 | few | TRBV20-1 | TRBD2 | CSTGLAGGPYEQYF | TGCAGTACCGGGCTAGCGGGGGGTCCCTACGAGCAGTACTTC
19 | TRBJ2-6 | many | TRBV5-1 | NA | CASSPRGRGLSSGANVLTF | TGCGCCAGCAGCCCAAGGGGGAGAGGGCTGAGCTCTGGGGCCAACGTCCTGACTTTC
15 | TRBJ2-2 | many | TRBV6-5 | TRBD1 | CASSYSTGVTGELFF | TGTGCCAGCAGTTACTCGACAGGGGTTACCGGGGAGCTGTTTTTT
15 | TRBJ1-4 | few | TRBV12-3/TRBV12-4 | TRBD1 | CASTGQVATNEKLFF | TGTGCCAGCACTGGACAGGTTGCAACTAATGAAAAACTGTTTTTT
17 | TRBJ2-2 | NA | TRBV5-1 | NA | CASSFPLGQGNTGELFF | TGCGCCAGCAGTTTTCCATTGGGGCAGGGAAACACCGGGGAGCTGTTTTTT
15 | TRBJ2-5 | many | TRBV5-1 | TRBD1 | CASSSGQGYQETQYF | TGCGCCAGCAGCTCGGGACAGGGGTACCAAGAGACCCAGTACTTC
14 | TRBJ1-1 | NA | TRBV5-5 | NA | CASGVGFSSTEAFF | TGTGCCAGCGGAGTTGGGTTTAGTAGCACTGAAGCTTTCTTT
14 | TRBJ2-1 | NA | TRBV14 | TRBD2 | CASRSGGVDNEQFF | TGTGCCAGCAGAAGCGGGGGGGTTGACAATGAGCAGTTCTTC
15 | TRBJ1-5 | few | TRBV2 | TRBD1 | CASSGGTASNQPQHF | TGTGCCAGCAGTGGGGGGACAGCTAGCAATCAGCCCCAGCATTTT
15 | TRBJ2-1 | NA | TRBV7-2 | NA | CASSLEVGANNEQFF | TGTGCCAGCAGCTTAGAGGTGGGGGCCAACAATGAGCAGTTCTTC
15 | TRBJ2-3 | few | TRBV6-6 | TRBD1 | CASSSGTGVTDTQYF | TGTGCCAGCAGTTCAGGGACAGGGGTCACAGATACGCAGTATTTT
15 | TRBJ2-2 | many | TRBV20-1 | NA | CSARVGAQGTGELFF | TGCAGTGCTAGAGTCGGAGCACAGGGAACCGGGGAGCTGTTTTTT
13 | TRBJ2-3 | many | TRBV7-9 | NA | CASSGVGTDTQYF | TGTGCCAGCAGCGGGGTCGGCACAGATACGCAGTATTTT
17 | TRBJ2-3 | NA | TRBV7-9 | TRBD2 | CASRYYPSGVSADTQYF | TGTGCCAGCAGGTATTACCCCAGCGGGGTCAGCGCAGATACGCAGTATTTT
13 | TRBJ2-1 | NA | TRBV7-9 | NA | CASSPGGEGEQFF | TGTGCCAGCAGCCCCGGCGGTGAAGGTGAGCAGTTCTTC
14 | TRBJ1-1 | few | TRBV30 | TRBD1 | CAWKTGQMNTEAFF | TGTGCCTGGAAGACGGGACAGATGAACACTGAAGCTTTCTTT
15 | TRBJ2-5 | NA | TRBV29-1 | TRBD1 | CSVRGRQGIEETQYF | TGCAGCGTTAGGGGTCGACAGGGGATCGAAGAGACCCAGTACTTC
16 | TRBJ2-1 | NA | TRBV4-1 | TRBD2 | CASSQSTGTSGAEQFF | TGCGCCAGCAGCCAATCTACCGGGACTAGCGGGGCCGAGCAGTTCTTC